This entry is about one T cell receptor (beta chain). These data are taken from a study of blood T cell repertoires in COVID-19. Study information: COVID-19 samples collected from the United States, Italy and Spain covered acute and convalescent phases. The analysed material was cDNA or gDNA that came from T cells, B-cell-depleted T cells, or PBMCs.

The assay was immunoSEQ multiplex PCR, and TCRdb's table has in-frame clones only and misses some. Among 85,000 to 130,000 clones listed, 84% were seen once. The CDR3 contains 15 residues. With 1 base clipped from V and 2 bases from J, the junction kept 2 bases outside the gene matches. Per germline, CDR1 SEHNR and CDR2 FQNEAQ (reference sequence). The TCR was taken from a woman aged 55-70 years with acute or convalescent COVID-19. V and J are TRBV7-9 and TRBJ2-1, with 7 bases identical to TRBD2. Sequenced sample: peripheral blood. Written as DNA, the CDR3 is TGTGCCAGCAGCTTAGGTCTAGCGGCCTACAATGAGCAGTTCTTC. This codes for CASSLGLAAYNEQFF.